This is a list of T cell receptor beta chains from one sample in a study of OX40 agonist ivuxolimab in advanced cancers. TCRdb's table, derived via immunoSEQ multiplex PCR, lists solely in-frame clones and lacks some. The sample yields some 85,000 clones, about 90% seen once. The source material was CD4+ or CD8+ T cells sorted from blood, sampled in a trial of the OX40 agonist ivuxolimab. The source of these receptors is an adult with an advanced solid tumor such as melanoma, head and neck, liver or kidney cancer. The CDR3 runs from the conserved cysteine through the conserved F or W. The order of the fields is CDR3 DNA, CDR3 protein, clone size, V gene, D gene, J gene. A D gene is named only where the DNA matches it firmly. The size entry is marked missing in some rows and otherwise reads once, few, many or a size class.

CDR3 DNA: TGTGCCAGCAGCCCAGCGACAGCTAGCTCCTACGAGCAGTACTTC
CDR3 protein: CASSPATASSYEQYF
clone size: once
V gene: TRBV11-2
D gene: .
J gene: TRBJ2-7

CDR3 DNA: TGTGCCACCAGCATCGAACTAGCATACAATGAGCAGTTCTTC
CDR3 protein: CATSIELAYNEQFF
clone size: once
V gene: TRBV15
D gene: .
J gene: TRBJ2-1

CDR3 DNA: TGTGCCAGCAGCGTAGGCAGACAAGAGACCCAGTACTTC
CDR3 protein: CASSVGRQETQYF
clone size: .
V gene: TRBV7-9
D gene: .
J gene: TRBJ2-5

CDR3 DNA: TGTGCCAGCAGCGCCAACCCCTTGGAGACCCAGTACTTC
CDR3 protein: CASSANPLETQYF
clone size: .
V gene: TRBV9
D gene: .
J gene: TRBJ2-5

CDR3 DNA: TGTGCCAGCAGTTTATACCCACAGGGGGCGACCAACTATGGCTACACCTTC
CDR3 protein: CASSLYPQGATNYGYTF
clone size: .
V gene: TRBV28
D gene: TRBD1
J gene: TRBJ1-2

CDR3 DNA: TGTGCCAGCATTCTCATCACAGATACGCAGTATTTT
CDR3 protein: CASILITDTQYF
clone size: .
V gene: TRBV2
D gene: .
J gene: TRBJ2-3

CDR3 DNA: TGCGCCAGCAGGGGCAGGGGCGAGCAGTACTTC
CDR3 protein: CASRGRGEQYF
clone size: .
V gene: TRBV5-1
D gene: .
J gene: TRBJ2-7

CDR3 DNA: TGTGCCAGCTCACCACCTCCCCACGTGAACACCGGGGAGCTGTTTTTT
CDR3 protein: CASSPPPHVNTGELFF
clone size: .
V gene: TRBV18
D gene: .
J gene: TRBJ2-2

CDR3 DNA: TGTGCCAGCAGCCTTGGGACTAGTGTCTCCTACGAGCAGTACTTC
CDR3 protein: CASSLGTSVSYEQYF
clone size: once
V gene: TRBV7-2
D gene: TRBD2
J gene: TRBJ2-7

CDR3 DNA: TGCAGCGTGACCTTGGGGTTACTACTACAAGAGACCCAGTACTTC
CDR3 protein: CSVTLGLLLQETQYF
clone size: .
V gene: TRBV29-1
D gene: .
J gene: TRBJ2-5

CDR3 DNA: TGTGCCAGCAGCCCTTACCGATACGAGATTAATACGCAGTATTTT
CDR3 protein: CASSPYRYEINTQYF
clone size: few
V gene: TRBV27
D gene: .
J gene: TRBJ2-3

CDR3 DNA: TGCGCCAGCAGCCAAGATGGGCAGAACAATCAGCCCCAGCATTTT
CDR3 protein: CASSQDGQNNQPQHF
clone size: .
V gene: TRBV4-1
D gene: .
J gene: TRBJ1-5

CDR3 DNA: TGTGCCAGCAGCTTAGCGGAGAGTGGCTACACCTTC
CDR3 protein: CASSLAESGYTF
clone size: .
V gene: TRBV7-2
D gene: .
J gene: TRBJ1-2

CDR3 DNA: TGTGCCAGTAGTATACAGGGGCGCGAGCAGTACTTC
CDR3 protein: CASSIQGREQYF
clone size: .
V gene: TRBV19
D gene: .
J gene: TRBJ2-7

CDR3 DNA: TGTGCCAGCTCACTAGGAGCGGGAGGCCGGAATGAGCAGTTCTTC
CDR3 protein: CASSLGAGGRNEQFF
clone size: .
V gene: TRBV18
D gene: TRBD2
J gene: TRBJ2-1

CDR3 DNA: TGTGCCAGCAGACCATATTCGAACACCGGGGAGCTGTTTTTT
CDR3 protein: CASRPYSNTGELFF
clone size: .
V gene: TRBV28
D gene: .
J gene: TRBJ2-2

CDR3 DNA: TGTGCCAGCAGCGCAGGGACAAGCAATGAGCAGTTCTTC
CDR3 protein: CASSAGTSNEQFF
clone size: .
V gene: TRBV7-2
D gene: .
J gene: TRBJ2-1

CDR3 DNA: TGCGCCAGCAGCACCTTCCGACAGGGTGGTGAGCAGTTCTTC
CDR3 protein: CASSTFRQGGEQFF
clone size: .
V gene: TRBV5-1
D gene: TRBD1
J gene: TRBJ2-1

CDR3 DNA: TGCGCCAGCAGCATCGCCGCGGGGGGCGAGGAGACCCAGTACTTC
CDR3 protein: CASSIAAGGEETQYF
clone size: .
V gene: TRBV5-1
D gene: TRBD2
J gene: TRBJ2-5

CDR3 DNA: TGTGCCAGCAGCTTAGCACGGTCCCTACTAAGGGATGGCCAGTACTTC
CDR3 protein: CASSLARSLLRDGQYF
clone size: .
V gene: TRBV7-8
D gene: .
J gene: TRBJ2-5

CDR3 DNA: TGTGCCAGCAGCTTAGCCGACCAAGAGACCCAGTACTTC
CDR3 protein: CASSLADQETQYF
clone size: .
V gene: TRBV11-2
D gene: .
J gene: TRBJ2-5

CDR3 DNA: TGTGCCAGTAGTGAACGGGGGCGCGATGAAAAACTGTTTTTT
CDR3 protein: CASSERGRDEKLFF
clone size: .
V gene: TRBV19
D gene: .
J gene: TRBJ1-4

CDR3 DNA: TGTGCCAGCAGTGTCCAGACTAGCTCCTACAATGAGCAGTTCTTC
CDR3 protein: CASSVQTSSYNEQFF
clone size: .
V gene: TRBV6-4
D gene: .
J gene: TRBJ2-1

CDR3 DNA: TGTGCCAGCAGCTTTCAACAACTGGCTGGGGCCAACGTCCTGACTTTC
CDR3 protein: CASSFQQLAGANVLTF
clone size: .
V gene: TRBV7-2
D gene: .
J gene: TRBJ2-6

CDR3 DNA: TGTGCCAGCAGCTCACAGGGGGGGCACGAGCAGTACTTC
CDR3 protein: CASSSQGGHEQYF
clone size: .
V gene: TRBV7-9
D gene: .
J gene: TRBJ2-7

CDR3 DNA: TGTGCAAGTCGCTTAGACCGTACGAGGGGGAAAGGAAACACCATATATTTT
CDR3 protein: CASRLDRTRGKGNTIYF
clone size: once
V gene: TRBV12-2
D gene: .
J gene: TRBJ1-3

CDR3 DNA: TGTGCCAGCAGTCCGACGACAGGGGGAGGTCAGCCCCAGCATTTT
CDR3 protein: CASSPTTGGGQPQHF
clone size: .
V gene: TRBV27
D gene: TRBD1
J gene: TRBJ1-5

CDR3 DNA: TGTGCCAGCAGCCCAGCGGGGTTCTACAATGAGCAGTTCTTC
CDR3 protein: CASSPAGFYNEQFF
clone size: .
V gene: TRBV5-6
D gene: TRBD2
J gene: TRBJ2-1

CDR3 DNA: TGTGCCAGCAGCTTCGGACTAGCGGGATCCCAGACCCAGTACTTC
CDR3 protein: CASSFGLAGSQTQYF
clone size: .
V gene: TRBV7-8
D gene: TRBD2
J gene: TRBJ2-5

CDR3 DNA: TGTGCCAGCAGCTTGGCGGGGCAGTATTTT
CDR3 protein: CASSLAGQYF
clone size: .
V gene: TRBV5-8
D gene: .
J gene: TRBJ2-3

CDR3 DNA: TGCGCCAGCAAAAACCGGACTAGCGGGAGGGTCGAAGAGACCCAGTACTTC
CDR3 protein: CASKNRTSGRVEETQYF
clone size: .
V gene: TRBV10-1
D gene: TRBD2
J gene: TRBJ2-5

CDR3 DNA: TGTGCCAGCTCACCCGGCGGGAATAACTATGGCTACACCTTC
CDR3 protein: CASSPGGNNYGYTF
clone size: once
V gene: TRBV18
D gene: .
J gene: TRBJ1-2

CDR3 DNA: TGTGCCAGCAGTTTGATTGGGGGCGTTAGCAATCAGCCCCAGCATTTT
CDR3 protein: CASSLIGGVSNQPQHF
clone size: .
V gene: TRBV27
D gene: .
J gene: TRBJ1-5

CDR3 DNA: TGTGCCAGCAGGACGGGTAGCGGGACCGGGGAGCTGTTTTTT
CDR3 protein: CASRTGSGTGELFF
clone size: .
V gene: TRBV28
D gene: TRBD2
J gene: TRBJ2-2

CDR3 DNA: TGTGCCAGCAGCTACTTGGACAGGGTCACTGAAGCTTTCTTT
CDR3 protein: CASSYLDRVTEAFF
clone size: .
V gene: TRBV7-2
D gene: TRBD1
J gene: TRBJ1-1

CDR3 DNA: TGTGCCTGGGACCTCGGGAAAGCGGGAGGACGCAATGAGCAGTTCTTC
CDR3 protein: CAWDLGKAGGRNEQFF
clone size: .
V gene: TRBV30
D gene: TRBD2
J gene: TRBJ2-1

CDR3 DNA: TGTGCCAGCAGCTTAGTACGGAGTGGAAACACCATATATTTT
CDR3 protein: CASSLVRSGNTIYF
clone size: .
V gene: TRBV7-8
D gene: .
J gene: TRBJ1-3

CDR3 DNA: TGTGCCAGCAGTAGACCAGGGGTCTATGGCTACACCTTC
CDR3 protein: CASSRPGVYGYTF
clone size: .
V gene: TRBV6-5
D gene: .
J gene: TRBJ1-2

CDR3 DNA: TGTGCCAGCAGCCAAGACTATGAGCAGTTCTTC
CDR3 protein: CASSQDYEQFF
clone size: .
V gene: TRBV14
D gene: .
J gene: TRBJ2-1

CDR3 DNA: TGTGCCAGCTCACCCCCGGGGACCGGGGAGCTGTTTTTT
CDR3 protein: CASSPPGTGELFF
clone size: .
V gene: TRBV18
D gene: .
J gene: TRBJ2-2

CDR3 DNA: TGTGCCAGCAGTGAACAGGGGCCTGGGCGCTACACCTTC
CDR3 protein: CASSEQGPGRYTF
clone size: .
V gene: TRBV6-1
D gene: .
J gene: TRBJ1-2

CDR3 DNA: TGTGCCAGTAGTATAATTGGAGGTGAAGCTTTCTTT
CDR3 protein: CASSIIGGEAFF
clone size: few
V gene: TRBV19
D gene: .
J gene: TRBJ1-1

CDR3 DNA: TGTGCCAGCACCTCCCTTCCCCTGAACACTGAAGCTTTCTTT
CDR3 protein: CASTSLPLNTEAFF
clone size: .
V gene: TRBV6-6
D gene: .
J gene: TRBJ1-1

CDR3 DNA: TGTGCCAGTAGTCCCGTGGCAGGGGCTGGAAACACCATATATTTT
CDR3 protein: CASSPVAGAGNTIYF
clone size: few
V gene: TRBV19
D gene: .
J gene: TRBJ1-3

CDR3 DNA: TGTGCCAGCGAGGGGTCCTACAATGAGCAGTTCTTC
CDR3 protein: CASEGSYNEQFF
clone size: .
V gene: TRBV7-2
D gene: .
J gene: TRBJ2-1

CDR3 DNA: TGTGCCAGTAAGAAGGGGAATAGCAATCAGCCCCAGCATTTT
CDR3 protein: CASKKGNSNQPQHF
clone size: .
V gene: TRBV19
D gene: .
J gene: TRBJ1-5